This T cell receptor (beta chain) derives from a study of blood T cell repertoires in COVID-19. Overall study context: PBMCs, B-cell-depleted T cells, or T cells were the source of the cDNA or gDNA that made up the material.

This clone was observed a handful of times. After removal of 6 bases from V and 4 bases from J, the junction contained 10 bases not matched to a gene. The CDR3 consists of 14 residues. From germline, CDR1 is GTSNPN and CDR2 SVGIG (reference sequence). Original data processing: Amplification of reference gene primers was used by the study to estimate nucleated cell counts. Repertoires were generated with immunoSEQ multiplex PCR, while TCRdb's copy carries only in-frame clones and drops some. The DNA was the basis for D and trimming; V, J and clone size are from that table. The data hold nearly 300,000 clones, with about 88% observed a single time.

Sequenced material: peripheral blood. This rearrangement joins TRBV30 to TRBJ1-1; 8 bases align to TRBD1. This receptor was identified in a human donor with COVID-19, enrolled during active disease. The donor label of this sample is uncertain. The CDR3 spells CACSTQGAGTEAFF. The DNA for the CDR3 is TGTGCCTGTTCAACTCAGGGGGCAGGCACTGAAGCTTTCTTT.